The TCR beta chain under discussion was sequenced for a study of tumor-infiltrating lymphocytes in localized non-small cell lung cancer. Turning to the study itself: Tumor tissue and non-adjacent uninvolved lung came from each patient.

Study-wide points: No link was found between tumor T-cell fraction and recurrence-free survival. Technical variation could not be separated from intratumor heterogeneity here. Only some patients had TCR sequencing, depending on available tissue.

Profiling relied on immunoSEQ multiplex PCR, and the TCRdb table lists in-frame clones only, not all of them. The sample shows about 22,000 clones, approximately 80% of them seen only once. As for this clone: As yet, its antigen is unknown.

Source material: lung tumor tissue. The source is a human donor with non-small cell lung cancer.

The CDR3 nucleotides are TGTGCCAGCAGCTTGATATGGGGGAACACTGAAGCTTTCTTT. Translating it yields CASSLIWGNTEAFF. This chain uses TRBV5-8 with TRBJ1-1, with D unresolved. The V gene's germline CDR1 is SGHTS and CDR2 YDEGEE. Deletions cut 1 base from V and 1 base from J, with 8 bases between. CDR3 length: 14 residues.